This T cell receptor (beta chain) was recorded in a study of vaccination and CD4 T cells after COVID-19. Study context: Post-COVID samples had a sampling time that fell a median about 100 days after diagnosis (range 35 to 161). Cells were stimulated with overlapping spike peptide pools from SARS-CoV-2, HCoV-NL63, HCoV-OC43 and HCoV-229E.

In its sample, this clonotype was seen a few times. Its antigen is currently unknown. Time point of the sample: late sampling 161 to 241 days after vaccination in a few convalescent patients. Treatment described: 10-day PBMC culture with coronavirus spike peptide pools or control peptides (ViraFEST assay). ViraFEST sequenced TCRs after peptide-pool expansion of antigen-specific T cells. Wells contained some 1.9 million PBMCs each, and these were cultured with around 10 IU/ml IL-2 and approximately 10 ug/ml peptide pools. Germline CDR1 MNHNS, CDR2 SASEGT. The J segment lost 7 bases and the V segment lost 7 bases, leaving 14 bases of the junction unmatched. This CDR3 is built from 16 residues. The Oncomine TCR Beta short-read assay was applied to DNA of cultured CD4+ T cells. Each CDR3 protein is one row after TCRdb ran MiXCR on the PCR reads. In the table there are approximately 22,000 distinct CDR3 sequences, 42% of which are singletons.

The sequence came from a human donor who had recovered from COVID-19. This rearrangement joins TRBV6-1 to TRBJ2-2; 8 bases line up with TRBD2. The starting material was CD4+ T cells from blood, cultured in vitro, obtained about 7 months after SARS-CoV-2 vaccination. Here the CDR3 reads CASKSPHGRAHGELFF. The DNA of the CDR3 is TGTGCCAGCAAATCCCCCCACGGGAGGGCCCACGGGGAGCTGTTTTTT.